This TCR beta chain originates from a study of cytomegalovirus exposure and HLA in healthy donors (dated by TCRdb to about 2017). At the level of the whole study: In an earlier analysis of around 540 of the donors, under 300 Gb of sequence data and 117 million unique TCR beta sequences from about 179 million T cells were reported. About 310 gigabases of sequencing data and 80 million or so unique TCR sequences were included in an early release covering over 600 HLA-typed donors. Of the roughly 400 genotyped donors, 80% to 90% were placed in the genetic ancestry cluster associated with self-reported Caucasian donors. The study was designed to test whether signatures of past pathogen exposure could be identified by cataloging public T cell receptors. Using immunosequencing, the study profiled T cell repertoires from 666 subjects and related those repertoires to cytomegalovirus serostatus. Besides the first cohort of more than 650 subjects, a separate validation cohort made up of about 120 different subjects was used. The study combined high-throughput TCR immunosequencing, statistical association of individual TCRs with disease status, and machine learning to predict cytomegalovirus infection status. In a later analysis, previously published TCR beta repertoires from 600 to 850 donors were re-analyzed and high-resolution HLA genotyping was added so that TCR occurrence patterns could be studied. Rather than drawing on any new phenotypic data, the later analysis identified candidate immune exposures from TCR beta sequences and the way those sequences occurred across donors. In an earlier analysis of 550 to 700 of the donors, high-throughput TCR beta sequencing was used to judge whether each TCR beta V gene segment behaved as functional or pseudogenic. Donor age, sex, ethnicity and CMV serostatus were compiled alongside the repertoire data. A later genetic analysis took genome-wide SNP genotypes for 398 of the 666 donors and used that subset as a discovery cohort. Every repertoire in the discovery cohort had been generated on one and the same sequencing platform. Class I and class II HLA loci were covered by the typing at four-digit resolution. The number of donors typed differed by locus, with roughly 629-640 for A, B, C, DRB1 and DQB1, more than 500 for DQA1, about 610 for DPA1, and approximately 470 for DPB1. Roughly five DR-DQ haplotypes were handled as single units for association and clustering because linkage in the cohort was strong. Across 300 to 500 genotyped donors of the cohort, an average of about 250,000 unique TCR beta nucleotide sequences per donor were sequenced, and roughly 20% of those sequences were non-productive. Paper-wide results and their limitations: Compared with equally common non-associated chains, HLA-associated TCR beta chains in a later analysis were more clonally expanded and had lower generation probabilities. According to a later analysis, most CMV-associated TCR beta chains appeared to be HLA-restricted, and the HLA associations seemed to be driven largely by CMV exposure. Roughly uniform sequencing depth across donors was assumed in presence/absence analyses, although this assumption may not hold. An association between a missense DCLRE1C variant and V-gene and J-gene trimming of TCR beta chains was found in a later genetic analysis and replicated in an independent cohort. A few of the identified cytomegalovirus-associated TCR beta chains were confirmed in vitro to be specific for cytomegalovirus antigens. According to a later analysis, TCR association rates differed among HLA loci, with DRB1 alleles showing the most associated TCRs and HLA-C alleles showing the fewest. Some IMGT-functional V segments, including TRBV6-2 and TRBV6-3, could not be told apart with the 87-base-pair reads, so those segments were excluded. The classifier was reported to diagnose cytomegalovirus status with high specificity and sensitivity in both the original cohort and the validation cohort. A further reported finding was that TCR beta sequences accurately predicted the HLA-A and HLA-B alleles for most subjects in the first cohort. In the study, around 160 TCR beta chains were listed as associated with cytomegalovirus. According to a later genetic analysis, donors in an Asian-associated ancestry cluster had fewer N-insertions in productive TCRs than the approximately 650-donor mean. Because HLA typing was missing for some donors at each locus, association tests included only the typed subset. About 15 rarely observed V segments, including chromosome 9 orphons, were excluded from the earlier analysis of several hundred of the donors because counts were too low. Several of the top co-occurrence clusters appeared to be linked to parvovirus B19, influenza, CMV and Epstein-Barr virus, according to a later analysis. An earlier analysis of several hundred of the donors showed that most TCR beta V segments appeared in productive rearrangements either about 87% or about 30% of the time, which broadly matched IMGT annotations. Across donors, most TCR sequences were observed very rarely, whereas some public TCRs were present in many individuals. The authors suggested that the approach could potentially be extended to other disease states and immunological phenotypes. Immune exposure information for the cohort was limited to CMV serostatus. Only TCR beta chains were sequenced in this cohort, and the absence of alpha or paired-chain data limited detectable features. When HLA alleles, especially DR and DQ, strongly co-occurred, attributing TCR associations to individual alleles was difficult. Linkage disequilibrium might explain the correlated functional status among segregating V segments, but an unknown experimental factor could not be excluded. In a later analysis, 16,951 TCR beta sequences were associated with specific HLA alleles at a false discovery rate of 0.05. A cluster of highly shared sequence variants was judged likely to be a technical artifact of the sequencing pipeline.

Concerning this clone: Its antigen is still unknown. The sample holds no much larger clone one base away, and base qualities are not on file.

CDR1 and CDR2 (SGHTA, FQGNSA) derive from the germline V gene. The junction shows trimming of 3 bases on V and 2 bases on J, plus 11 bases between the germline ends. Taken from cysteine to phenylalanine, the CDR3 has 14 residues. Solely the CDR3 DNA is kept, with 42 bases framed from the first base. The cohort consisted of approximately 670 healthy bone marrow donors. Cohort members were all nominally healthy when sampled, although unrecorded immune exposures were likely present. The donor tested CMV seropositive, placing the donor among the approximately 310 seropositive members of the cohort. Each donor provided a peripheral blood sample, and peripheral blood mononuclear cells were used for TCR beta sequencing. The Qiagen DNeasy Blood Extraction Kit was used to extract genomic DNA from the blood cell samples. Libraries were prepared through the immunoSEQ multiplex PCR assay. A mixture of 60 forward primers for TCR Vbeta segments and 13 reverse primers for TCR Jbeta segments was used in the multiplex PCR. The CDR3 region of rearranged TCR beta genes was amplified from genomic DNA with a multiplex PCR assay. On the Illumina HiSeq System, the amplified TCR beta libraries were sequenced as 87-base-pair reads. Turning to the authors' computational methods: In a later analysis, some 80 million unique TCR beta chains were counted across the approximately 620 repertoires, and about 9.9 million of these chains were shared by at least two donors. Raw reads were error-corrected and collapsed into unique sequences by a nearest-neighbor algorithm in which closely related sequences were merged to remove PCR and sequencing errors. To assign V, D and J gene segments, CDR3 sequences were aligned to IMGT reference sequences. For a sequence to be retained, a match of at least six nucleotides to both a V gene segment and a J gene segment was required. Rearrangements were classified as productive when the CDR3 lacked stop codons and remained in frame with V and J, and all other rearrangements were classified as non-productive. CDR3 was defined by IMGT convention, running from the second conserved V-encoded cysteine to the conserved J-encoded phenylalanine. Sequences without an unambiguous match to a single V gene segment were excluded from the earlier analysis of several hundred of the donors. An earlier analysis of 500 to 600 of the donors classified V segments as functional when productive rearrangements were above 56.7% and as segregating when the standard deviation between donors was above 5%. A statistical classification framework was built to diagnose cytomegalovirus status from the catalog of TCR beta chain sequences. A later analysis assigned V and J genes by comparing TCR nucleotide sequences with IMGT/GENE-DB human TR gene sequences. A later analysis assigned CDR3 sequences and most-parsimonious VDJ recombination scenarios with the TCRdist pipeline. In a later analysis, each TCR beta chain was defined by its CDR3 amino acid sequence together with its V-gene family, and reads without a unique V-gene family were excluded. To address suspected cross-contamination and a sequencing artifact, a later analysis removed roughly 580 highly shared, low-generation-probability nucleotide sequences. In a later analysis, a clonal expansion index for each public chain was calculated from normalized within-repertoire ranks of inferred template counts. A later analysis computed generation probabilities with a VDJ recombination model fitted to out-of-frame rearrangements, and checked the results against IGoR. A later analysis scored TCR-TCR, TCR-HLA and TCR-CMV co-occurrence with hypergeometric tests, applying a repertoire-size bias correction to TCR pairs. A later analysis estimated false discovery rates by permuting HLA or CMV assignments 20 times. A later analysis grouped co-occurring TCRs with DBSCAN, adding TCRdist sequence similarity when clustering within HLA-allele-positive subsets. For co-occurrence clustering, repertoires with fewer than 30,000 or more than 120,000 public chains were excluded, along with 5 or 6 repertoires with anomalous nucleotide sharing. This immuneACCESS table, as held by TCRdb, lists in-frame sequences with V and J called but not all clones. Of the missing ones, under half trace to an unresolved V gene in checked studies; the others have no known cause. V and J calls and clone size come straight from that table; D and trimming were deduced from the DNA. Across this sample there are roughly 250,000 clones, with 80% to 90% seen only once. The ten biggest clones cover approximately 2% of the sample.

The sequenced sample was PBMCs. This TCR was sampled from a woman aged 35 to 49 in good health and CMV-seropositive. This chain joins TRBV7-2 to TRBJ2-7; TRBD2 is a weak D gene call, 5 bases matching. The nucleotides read TGTGCCAGCAGCTTCGGCGGGCACGCCTACGAGCAGTACTTC. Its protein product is CASSFGGHAYEQYF.